This T cell receptor beta chain originates from a study of blood T cell repertoires in COVID-19. The sample holds one count of this clone. Cohorts were assigned according to the clinical history that participants reported. Source study methods: It was from reference gene primer amplification that nucleated cell counts were estimated. TCRdb's copy holds only in-frame clones and misses some; the assay was immunoSEQ multiplex PCR. The V and J calls and clone size come from that table; D and trimming were worked out from the DNA. This sample yields roughly 250,000 clones, of which 85% to 95% are seen a single time; approximately 2% belongs to the top ten. The CDR3 loop spans 14 amino acids. Germline CDR1 SGHTA, CDR2 FQGNSA. Losses at the gene ends were 6 bases for V and 4 bases for J; bases not matched to a gene: 5.

Sequencing was performed on PBMCs or T cells enriched from blood (not recorded which). The chain recombines TRBV7-2 with TRBJ2-3, with 9 bases that match TRBD2. This TCR was recovered from a woman aged 18-29 years who had recovered from COVID-19. DNA of the CDR3: TGTGCCAGCAGGCCGGGACTAGCCGCAGATACGCAGTATTTT. Encoded protein: CASRPGLAADTQYF.